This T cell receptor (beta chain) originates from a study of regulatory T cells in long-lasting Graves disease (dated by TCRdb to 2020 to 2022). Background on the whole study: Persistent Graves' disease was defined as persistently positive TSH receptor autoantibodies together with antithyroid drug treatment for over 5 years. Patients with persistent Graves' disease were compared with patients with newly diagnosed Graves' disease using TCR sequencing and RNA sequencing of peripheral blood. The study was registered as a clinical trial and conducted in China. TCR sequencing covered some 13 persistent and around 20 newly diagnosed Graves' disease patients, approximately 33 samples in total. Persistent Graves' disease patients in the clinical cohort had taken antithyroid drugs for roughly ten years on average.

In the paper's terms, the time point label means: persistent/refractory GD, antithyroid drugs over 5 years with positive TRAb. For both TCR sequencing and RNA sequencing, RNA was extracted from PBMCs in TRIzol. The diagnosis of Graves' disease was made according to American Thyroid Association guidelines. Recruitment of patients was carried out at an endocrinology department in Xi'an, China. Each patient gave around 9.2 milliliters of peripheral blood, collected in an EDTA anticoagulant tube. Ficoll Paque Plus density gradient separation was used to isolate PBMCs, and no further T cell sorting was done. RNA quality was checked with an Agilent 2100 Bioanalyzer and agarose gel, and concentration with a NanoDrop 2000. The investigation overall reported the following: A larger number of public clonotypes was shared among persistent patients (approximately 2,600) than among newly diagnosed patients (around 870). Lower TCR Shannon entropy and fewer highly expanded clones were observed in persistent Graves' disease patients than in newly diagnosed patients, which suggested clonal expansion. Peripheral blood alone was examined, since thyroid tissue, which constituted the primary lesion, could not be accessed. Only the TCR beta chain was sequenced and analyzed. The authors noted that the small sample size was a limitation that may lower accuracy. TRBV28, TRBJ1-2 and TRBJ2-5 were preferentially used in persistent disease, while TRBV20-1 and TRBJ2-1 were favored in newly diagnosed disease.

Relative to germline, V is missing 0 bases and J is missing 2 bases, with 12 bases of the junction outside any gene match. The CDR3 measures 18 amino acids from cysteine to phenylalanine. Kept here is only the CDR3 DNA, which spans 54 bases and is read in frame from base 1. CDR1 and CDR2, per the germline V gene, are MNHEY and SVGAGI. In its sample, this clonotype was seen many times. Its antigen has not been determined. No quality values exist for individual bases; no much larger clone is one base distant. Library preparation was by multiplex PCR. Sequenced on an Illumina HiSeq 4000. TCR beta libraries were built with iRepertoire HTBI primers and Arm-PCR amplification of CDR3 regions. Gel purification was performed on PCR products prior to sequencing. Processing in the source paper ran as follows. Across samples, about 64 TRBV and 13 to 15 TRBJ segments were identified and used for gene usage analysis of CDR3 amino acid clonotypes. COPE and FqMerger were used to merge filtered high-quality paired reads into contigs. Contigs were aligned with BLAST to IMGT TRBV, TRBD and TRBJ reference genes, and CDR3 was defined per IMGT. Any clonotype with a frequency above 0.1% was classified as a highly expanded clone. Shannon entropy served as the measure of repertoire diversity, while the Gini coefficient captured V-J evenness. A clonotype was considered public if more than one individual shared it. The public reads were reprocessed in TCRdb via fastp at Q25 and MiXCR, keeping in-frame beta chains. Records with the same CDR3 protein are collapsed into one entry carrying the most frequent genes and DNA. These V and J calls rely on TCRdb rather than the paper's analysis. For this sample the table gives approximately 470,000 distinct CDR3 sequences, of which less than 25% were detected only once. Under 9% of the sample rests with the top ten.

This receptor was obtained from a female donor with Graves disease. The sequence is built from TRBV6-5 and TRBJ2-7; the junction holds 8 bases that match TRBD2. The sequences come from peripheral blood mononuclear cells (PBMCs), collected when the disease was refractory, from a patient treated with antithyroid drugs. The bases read TGTGCCAGCAGTTACTCCCCTACGGGAGGGGCCCTTACCTACGAGCAGTACTTC. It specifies CASSYSPTGGALTYEQYF.